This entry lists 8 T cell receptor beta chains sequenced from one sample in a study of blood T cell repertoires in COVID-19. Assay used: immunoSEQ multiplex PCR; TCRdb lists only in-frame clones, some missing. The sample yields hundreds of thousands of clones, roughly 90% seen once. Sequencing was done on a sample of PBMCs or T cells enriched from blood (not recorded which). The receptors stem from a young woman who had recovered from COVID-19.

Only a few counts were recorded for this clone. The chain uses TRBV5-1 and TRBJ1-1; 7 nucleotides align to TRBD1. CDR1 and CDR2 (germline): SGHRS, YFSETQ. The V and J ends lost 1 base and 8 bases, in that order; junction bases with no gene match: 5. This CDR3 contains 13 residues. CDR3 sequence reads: CASSLNRGREAFF. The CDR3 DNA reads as TGCGCCAGCAGCTTGAACAGGGGCCGAGAAGCTTTCTTT. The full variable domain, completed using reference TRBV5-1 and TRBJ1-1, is KAGVTQTPRYLIKTRGQQVTLSCSPISGHRSVSWYQQTPGQGLQFLFEYFSETQRNKGNFPGRFSGRQFSNSRSEMNVSTLELGDSALYLCASSLNRGREAFFGQGTRLTVV.

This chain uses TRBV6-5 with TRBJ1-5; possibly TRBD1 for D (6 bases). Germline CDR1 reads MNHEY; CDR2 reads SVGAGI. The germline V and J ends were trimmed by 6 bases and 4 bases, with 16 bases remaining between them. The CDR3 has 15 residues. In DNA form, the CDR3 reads TGTGCCAGCAGGGCAGCACAGGGTAATAATCAGCCCCAGCATTTT. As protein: CASRAAQGNNQPQHF.

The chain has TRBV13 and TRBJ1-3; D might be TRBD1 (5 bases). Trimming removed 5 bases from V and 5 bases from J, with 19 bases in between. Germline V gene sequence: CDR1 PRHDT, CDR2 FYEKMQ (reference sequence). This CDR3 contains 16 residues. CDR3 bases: TGTGCCAGCAGCCTCACCGGTGGAGGGGCGAGAAACACCATATATTTT. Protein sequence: CASSLTGGGARNTIYF.

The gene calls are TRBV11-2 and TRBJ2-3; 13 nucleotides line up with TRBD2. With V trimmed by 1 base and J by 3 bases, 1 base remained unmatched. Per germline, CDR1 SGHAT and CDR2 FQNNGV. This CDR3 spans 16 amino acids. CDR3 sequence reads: CASSLGTSGSTDTQYF. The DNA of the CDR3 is TGTGCCAGCAGCTTAGGGACTAGCGGGAGTACAGATACGCAGTATTTT.

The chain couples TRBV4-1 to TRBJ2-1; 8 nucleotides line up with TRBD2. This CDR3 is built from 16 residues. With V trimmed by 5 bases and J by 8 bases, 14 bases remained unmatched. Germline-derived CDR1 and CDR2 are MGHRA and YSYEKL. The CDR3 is CASSSQKREYMDEQFF. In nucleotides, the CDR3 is TGCGCCAGCAGCTCCCAGAAGCGGGAGTATATGGATGAGCAGTTCTTC.

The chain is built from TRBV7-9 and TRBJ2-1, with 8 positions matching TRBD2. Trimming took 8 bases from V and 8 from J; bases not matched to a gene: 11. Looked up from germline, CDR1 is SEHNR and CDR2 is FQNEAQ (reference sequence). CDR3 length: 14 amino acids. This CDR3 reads CASLAGTSYDEQFF. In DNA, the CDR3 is TGTGCCAGCCTGGCCGGGACTAGTTACGATGAGCAGTTCTTC.

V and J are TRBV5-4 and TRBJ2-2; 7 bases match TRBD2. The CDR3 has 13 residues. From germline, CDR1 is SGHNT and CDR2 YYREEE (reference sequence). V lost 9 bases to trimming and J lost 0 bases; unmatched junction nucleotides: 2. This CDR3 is CATREANTGELFF. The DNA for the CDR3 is TGTGCCACCCGGGAGGCGAACACCGGGGAGCTGTTTTTT. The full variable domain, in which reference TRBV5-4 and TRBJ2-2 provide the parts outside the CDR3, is ETGVTQSPTHLIKTRGQQVTLRCSSQSGHNTVSWYQQALGQGPQFIFQYYREEENGRGNFPPRFSGLQFPNYSSELNVNALELDDSALYLCATREANTGELFFGEGSRLTVL.

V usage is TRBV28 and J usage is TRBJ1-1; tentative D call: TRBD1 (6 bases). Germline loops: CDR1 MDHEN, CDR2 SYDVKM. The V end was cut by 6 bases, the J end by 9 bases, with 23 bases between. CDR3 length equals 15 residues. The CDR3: CASRGSGRGYGQAFF. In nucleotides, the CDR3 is TGTGCCAGCAGAGGTTCTGGCAGGGGATATGGCCAAGCTTTCTTT.